The clone carrying this T cell receptor (beta chain) was observed once. Produced via immunoSEQ multiplex PCR; TCRdb's table is partial and in-frame only. Of 35,000 to 40,000 clones listed, roughly 90% are singletons. This CDR3 is built from 18 residues. The sample originates from a study of T cell changes during pregnancy in multiple sclerosis. V gene TRBV12-2 combines with J gene TRBJ1-2; the table's D call of TRBD1 was not tested on the DNA. TRBV12-2 is classified as a pseudogene. The source was peripheral blood, collected in the third trimester of pregnancy. The source of this sequence is a female donor in good health, enrolled as a control in a pregnancy study. CDR3 bases: TGTGCAAGTCGCTTAGCGCCAGGGTCCTTCTTAGCTAACTATGGCTACACCTTC. Amino acids: CASRLAPGSFLANYGYTF.